These T cell receptor beta chains were read from a single sample in a study of CXCR3-negative and CXCR3-positive naive CD8 T cells. Reprocessing the 5' RACE reads, TCRdb reports a single entry for every CDR3 protein and omits DNA. In all, the sample yields tens of thousands of distinct CDR3 sequences. The sample taken for sequencing was naive CXCR3- CD8+ T cells from blood. The receptors originated from a human donor in good health. Some clones in this sample may be carry-over from other donors' samples. Both conserved end residues are part of each CDR3.

TRBV7-3	TRBJ2-1	CASSPSGGSMDEQFF
TRBV20-1	TRBJ2-1	CSARVPTSGGLYNEQFF
TRBV7-9	TRBJ1-5	CASSLWVGQGDQPQHF
TRBV7-9	TRBJ2-7	CASSFGEGEQYF
TRBV11-1	TRBJ2-7	CASSSDRGSYEQYF
TRBV5-1	TRBJ2-2	CASSLTQGLFF
TRBV29-1	TRBJ2-3	CSVEDFLSRWPDTQYF
TRBV3-1	TRBJ1-2	CASSQEIPPAANYGYTF
TRBV14	TRBJ2-7	CASSQDPTSGYEQYF
TRBV2	TRBJ1-2	CASSEALGAGANGYTF
TRBV7-2	TRBJ1-1	CASSLNRENTEAFF
TRBV6-2/TRBV6-3	TRBJ1-1	CASPGQGRMSTEAFF
TRBV29-1	TRBJ2-7	CSVEARGYEQYF
TRBV29-1	TRBJ1-3	CSVVSSSGNTIYF
TRBV29-1	TRBJ2-1	CSVAPSTYNEQFF
TRBV7-9	TRBJ2-7	CASSPTSRYEQYF
TRBV10-1	TRBJ2-3	CASSDLAGEPDTQYF
TRBV7-8	TRBJ2-2	CASTESGELFF
TRBV6-6	TRBJ1-1	CASEQGASSEAFF
TRBV30	TRBJ1-1	CAWDPTGTWTEAFF
TRBV5-4	TRBJ2-7	CASSPATAGPHVPYEQYF
TRBV29-1	TRBJ2-3	CSVDGLAGESTDTQYF
TRBV6-2/TRBV6-3	TRBJ1-1	CASSGGAEYTEAFF
TRBV20-1	TRBJ2-7	CSARDFAQGGSYEQYF
TRBV5-1	TRBJ2-3	CASSLGGNPDTQYF
TRBV5-1	TRBJ2-6	CASSVTGRGANVLTF
TRBV7-9	TRBJ2-3	CASSSSTTYRGRFTDTQYF
TRBV7-6	TRBJ2-7	CASSHGSSYEQYF
TRBV12-3/TRBV12-4	TRBJ2-3	CASSSPPGGATDTQYF
TRBV15	TRBJ2-7	CATSTDSHSYEQYF
TRBV7-6	TRBJ2-1	CASSSGLSNEQFF
TRBV19	TRBJ1-1	CASIPGPTGANTEAFF
TRBV6-5	TRBJ1-5	CASRGTGNQPQHF
TRBV7-2	TRBJ2-2	CASSPSGELFF
TRBV2	TRBJ2-3	CASSDSQRGLSTDTQYF
TRBV4-3	TRBJ2-7	CASSQDLAGDYEQYF
TRBV28	TRBJ2-1	CASSLSSWAGNEQFF
TRBV7-9	TRBJ2-3	CASSSRDRDTDTQYF
TRBV20-1	TRBJ2-5	CSARTGDGETQYF
TRBV7-8	TRBJ2-3	CASSTHPPGTFGDTQYF
TRBV12-3/TRBV12-4	TRBJ1-1	CASSFGQSNTEAFF
TRBV29-1	TRBJ1-4	CSVPLDGGSNEKLFF
TRBV7-3	TRBJ2-6	CASSLTASGANVLTF
TRBV12-3/TRBV12-4	TRBJ2-6	CASRQSGNRFGANVLTF
TRBV14	TRBJ2-5	CASSQGASGRRETQYF
TRBV9	TRBJ2-1	CASSPSPWQGALVGEQFF
TRBV7-9	TRBJ1-6	CASSLIRQGSYNSPLHF
TRBV5-4	TRBJ2-3	CASSLTKDTQYF